This passage covers 13 T cell receptor beta chains from one sample sequenced in a study of PD-L1 blockade in urothelial cancer. Assay: immunoSEQ multiplex PCR; the TCRdb copy retains only in-frame clones and omits some. The profile shows tens of thousands of clones, around 91% of them singletons. Indicated time point: pretreatment peripheral blood. Sample: PBMCs, taken around atezolizumab (anti-PD-L1) treatment. These receptors came from a man aged 60-69 years with urothelial cancer.

V gene TRBV30 combines with J gene TRBJ2-1; D gene ambiguous. The V end lost 2 bases, the J end lost 8 bases, and 10 bases lay between the germline ends. This CDR3 is 12 amino acids long. From germline, CDR1 is GTSNPN and CDR2 SVGIG (reference sequence). CDR3 nucleotides: TGTGCCTGGAGTATGCGGTGGGATGAGCAGTTCTTC. It encodes CAWSMRWDEQFF.

The V and J genes are TRBV19 and TRBJ2-3, with a tentative D call TRBD1 (5 bases). CDR3 length: 12 residues. The V end was cut by 6 bases, the J end by 2 bases, with 6 bases between. Germline loops: CDR1 LNHDA, CDR2 SQIVND (reference sequence). The chain's CDR3 is CASRGDTDTQYF. CDR3 bases: TGTGCCAGTAGAGGGGACACAGATACGCAGTATTTT.

The rearrangement uses TRBV21-1 and TRBJ2-1; TRBD1 is the table's D call and was not checked against the DNA. TRBV21-1 is a recognized pseudogene. This CDR3 has 17 residues. This CDR3 reads CASSRFSPDRSYNEQFF. The DNA of the CDR3 is TGTGCCAGCAGCAGATTTTCTCCGGACAGGTCCTACAATGAGCAGTTCTTC.

V usage is TRBV7-9 and J usage is TRBJ2-1, with unresolved D. The CDR3 loop spans 15 amino acids. Germline assignment: CDR1 SEHNR and CDR2 FQNEAQ (reference sequence). V was clipped by 5 bases and J by 7 bases, with 18 bases between them. The CDR3 DNA reads TGTGCCAGCAGCCCGGCAACCGCGTCCGGGAATGAGCAGTTCTTC. This encodes CASSPATASGNEQFF.

The rearrangement uses TRBV10-3 and TRBJ2-7; D is possibly TRBD2 (6 bases). Germline-derived CDR1 and CDR2 are ENHRY and SYGVKD. Trimming pared 0 bases from V and 6 bases from J, leaving 9 bases between. The CDR3 is 13 residues long. The CDR3 sequence: CAISESNGGEQYF. CDR3 nucleotides: TGTGCCATCAGTGAGTCGAACGGGGGCGAGCAGTACTTC.

The chain couples TRBV5-5 to TRBJ2-7, with 10 bases fitting TRBD1. Germline lookup yields CDR1 SGHKS and CDR2 YYEKEE (reference sequence). The CDR3 contains 14 residues. V lost 3 bases and J lost 6; bases outside the gene matches: 6. CDR3 in amino acids: CASSSGDRGAEQYF. As DNA, the CDR3 is TGTGCCAGCAGCTCGGGGGACAGGGGAGCCGAGCAGTACTTC.

This rearrangement joins TRBV4-2 to TRBJ2-2, with 16 bases lining up with TRBD2. After removal of 3 bases from V and 4 bases from J, the junction contained 5 bases not matched to a gene. The germline gives CDR1 LGHNA, CDR2 YNFKEQ. This CDR3 is built from 18 residues. CDR3 sequence: CASSHTGTSGRATGELFF. The CDR3 bases are TGTGCCAGCAGCCATACCGGGACTAGCGGGAGGGCCACCGGGGAGCTGTTTTTT.

The rearrangement joins TRBV7-6 to TRBJ2-1, with 7 bases that match TRBD2. Germline lookup yields CDR1 SGHVS and CDR2 FNYEAQ. V lost 1 base to trimming and J lost 4 bases; unmatched junction nucleotides: 4. This CDR3 region has 15 residues. Here the CDR3 reads CASSLGGTTYNEQFF. DNA for the CDR3: TGTGCCAGCAGCTTAGGGGGGACTACATACAATGAGCAGTTCTTC.

This clone was seen only once. V and J are TRBV5-1 and TRBJ2-7, with 9 bases identical to TRBD2. Per germline, CDR1 SGHRS and CDR2 YFSETQ. CDR3 length: 16 amino acids. Unmatched junction bases numbered 7, after V lost 0 bases and J lost 3 bases. CDR3 residues: CASSLEAGGYDYEQYF. The CDR3 DNA reads TGCGCCAGCAGCTTGGAAGCGGGGGGCTACGACTACGAGCAGTACTTC.

The V call is TRBV5-6, the J call TRBJ1-2; D gene unclear. Germline values: CDR1 SGHDT, CDR2 YYEEEE. The CDR3 runs 14 residues. Trimming took off 0 bases at V and 6 bases at J, with 12 bases between the two ends. This CDR3 reads CASSLAAGSDGYTF. As DNA, the CDR3 is TGTGCCAGCAGCTTGGCAGCGGGGTCGGATGGCTACACCTTC.

The genes are TRBV6-1 and TRBJ1-4; 7 nucleotides match TRBD1. Germline CDR1 MNHNS, CDR2 SASEGT. Unmatched junction bases numbered 5, after V lost 6 bases and J lost 4 bases. This CDR3 is 14 amino acids long. DNA of the CDR3: TGTGCCAGCAGCTCGACAGGGATTAATGAAAAACTGTTTTTT. Translated, it gives CASSSTGINEKLFF.

The chain uses TRBV28 and TRBJ2-1; TRBD2 matches at 16 bases. The germline gives CDR1 MDHEN, CDR2 SYDVKM. With 6 bases clipped from V and 8 bases from J, the junction kept 7 bases outside the gene matches. The CDR3 covers 16 residues. The CDR3 loop is CASRGLAGGSSDEQFF. The CDR3 bases are TGTGCCAGCAGGGGACTAGCGGGAGGGTCATCCGATGAGCAGTTCTTC.

This chain uses TRBV18 with TRBJ2-3; perhaps TRBD1 as D (5 bases). CDR1 and CDR2 from the germline V gene are KGHSH and LQKENI. This CDR3 spans 16 amino acids. The V and J ends lost 2 bases and 0 bases respectively, with 12 bases between them. CDR3 DNA sequence: TGTGCCAGCTCACCATTCCAGGGATCTAGCACAGATACGCAGTATTTT. Protein: CASSPFQGSSTDTQYF.